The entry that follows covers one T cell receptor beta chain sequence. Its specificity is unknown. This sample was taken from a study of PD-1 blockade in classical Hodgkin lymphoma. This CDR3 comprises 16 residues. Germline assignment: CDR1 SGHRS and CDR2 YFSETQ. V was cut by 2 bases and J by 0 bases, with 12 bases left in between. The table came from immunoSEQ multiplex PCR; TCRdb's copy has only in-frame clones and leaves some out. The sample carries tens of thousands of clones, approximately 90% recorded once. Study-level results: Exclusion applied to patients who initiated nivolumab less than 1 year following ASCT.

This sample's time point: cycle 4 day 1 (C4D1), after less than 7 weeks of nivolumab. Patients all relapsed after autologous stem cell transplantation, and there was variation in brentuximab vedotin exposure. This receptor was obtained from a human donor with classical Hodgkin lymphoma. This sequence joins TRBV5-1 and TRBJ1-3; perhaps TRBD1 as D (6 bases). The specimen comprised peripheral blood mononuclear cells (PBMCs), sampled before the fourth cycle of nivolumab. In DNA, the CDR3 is TGCGCCAGCAGCTTACAGACAGGCCTCTCTGGAAACACCATATATTTT. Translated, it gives CASSLQTGLSGNTIYF.